The clone carrying this T cell receptor (beta chain) has ten or more counts. The antigen is unknown. Researchers took RNA transcripts and amplified the TCR beta CDR3 regions from them. The HTBI primer set served for first-round RT-PCR of the TCR CDR3. A single record per CDR3 protein comes from TCRdb applying MiXCR to the multiplex PCR reads. Of about 600,000 distinct CDR3 sequences listed, more than 13% are singletons. These data come from a study of T cells in Graves' hyperthyroidism and ophthalmopathy. This CDR3 contains 13 residues. V shed 4 bases and J shed 11 bases, with 18 bases lying between them. CDR1 SGHKS and CDR2 YYEKEE come from the germline V gene (reference sequence). Whole-study results and caveats: From stable hyperthyroidism, ophthalmopathy was set apart by a 13 V-J model.

This chain connects TRBV5-5 to TRBJ1-1; D gene ambiguous. The clonotype originates from a woman aged 18-30 years with Graves' ophthalmopathy. What was sequenced was blood. The CDR3 DNA reads TGTGCCAGCAGCCCTTCTGAGACGAGTCAGGCTTTCTTT. This gives the protein CASSPSETSQAFF.